This T cell receptor (beta chain) was profiled in a study of T cells in Graves' hyperthyroidism and ophthalmopathy. Study findings and constraints: Patients with ophthalmopathy were separated from those with stable hyperthyroidism by a 13 V-J model.

The CDR3 loop spans 15 amino acids. V lost 0 bases and J 3 bases, leaving 9 bases between the germline ends. In germline, CDR1 is SGHNT, CDR2 YYREEE (reference sequence). The hyperthyroidism patients had all been newly diagnosed, and their disease duration was under 2 months. Their ages ranged from 18 to 65 years. Researchers took RNA transcripts and amplified the TCR beta CDR3 regions from them. Initially, a first-round RT-PCR of the TCR CDR3 employed the HTBI primer set. Each CDR3 protein is one row after TCRdb ran MiXCR on the multiplex PCR reads. In the table there are roughly 510,000 distinct CDR3 sequences, around 21% of which are singletons. A few counts support this clonotype. No antigen is known for it.

The receptor's source is a man younger than 35 with Graves' hyperthyroidism. The specimen was blood. The V and J genes are TRBV5-4 and TRBJ2-2, with unresolved D. CDR3 sequence reads: CASSLGVADTGELFF. The CDR3 DNA sequence: TGTGCCAGCAGCTTGGGGGTAGCTGACACCGGGGAGCTGTTTTTT.